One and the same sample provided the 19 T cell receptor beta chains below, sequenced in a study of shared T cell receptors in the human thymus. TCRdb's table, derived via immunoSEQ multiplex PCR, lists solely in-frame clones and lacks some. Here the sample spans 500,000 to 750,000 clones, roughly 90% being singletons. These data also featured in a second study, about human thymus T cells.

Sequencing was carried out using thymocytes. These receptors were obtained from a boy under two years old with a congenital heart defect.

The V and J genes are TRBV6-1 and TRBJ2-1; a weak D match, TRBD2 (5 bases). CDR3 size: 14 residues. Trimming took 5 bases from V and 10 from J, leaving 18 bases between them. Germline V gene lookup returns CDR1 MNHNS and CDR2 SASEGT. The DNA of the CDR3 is TGTGCCAGCAGTAACGGGAAACAGAAACGGGAGCAGTTCTTC. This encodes CASSNGKQKREQFF.

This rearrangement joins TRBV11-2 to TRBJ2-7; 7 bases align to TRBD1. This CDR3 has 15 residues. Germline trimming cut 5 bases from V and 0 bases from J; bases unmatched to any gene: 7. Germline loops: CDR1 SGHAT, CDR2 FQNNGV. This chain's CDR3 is CASSPGQEPSYEQYF. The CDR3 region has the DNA TGTGCCAGCAGCCCAGGACAGGAGCCCTCCTACGAGCAGTACTTC.

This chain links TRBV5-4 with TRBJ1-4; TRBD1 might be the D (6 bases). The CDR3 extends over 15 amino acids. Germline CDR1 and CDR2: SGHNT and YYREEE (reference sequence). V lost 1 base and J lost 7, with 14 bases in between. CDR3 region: CASSLRQEGFEKLFF. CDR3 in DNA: TGTGCCAGCAGCTTGAGACAGGAAGGGTTTGAAAAACTGTTTTTT.

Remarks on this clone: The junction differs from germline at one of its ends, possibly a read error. CDR3 amino acids: CASSYSKNSGELFF. CDR3 nucleotide sequence: TGTGCCAGCAGTTACTCGAAGAACAGCGGGGAGCTGTTTTTT. The gene calls are TRBV6-5 and TRBJ2-2; D remains unclear. This CDR3 region has 14 residues. Germline V gene sequence: CDR1 MNHEY, CDR2 SVGAGI.

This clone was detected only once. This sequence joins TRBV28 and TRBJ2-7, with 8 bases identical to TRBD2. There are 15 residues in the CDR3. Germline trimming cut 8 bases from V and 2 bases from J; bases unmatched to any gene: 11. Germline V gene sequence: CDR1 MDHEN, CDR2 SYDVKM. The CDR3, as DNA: TGTGCCAGCCGTGGGGGGGCTAGCGGGCCCTACGAGCAGTACTTC. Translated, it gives CASRGGASGPYEQYF.

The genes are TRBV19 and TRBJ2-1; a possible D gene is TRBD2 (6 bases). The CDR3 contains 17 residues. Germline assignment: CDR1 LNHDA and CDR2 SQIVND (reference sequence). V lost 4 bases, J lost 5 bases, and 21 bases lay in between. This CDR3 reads CASSTSASDPTNNEQFF. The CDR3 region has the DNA TGTGCCAGTAGTACCTCCGCTAGCGACCCAACGAACAATGAGCAGTTCTTC.

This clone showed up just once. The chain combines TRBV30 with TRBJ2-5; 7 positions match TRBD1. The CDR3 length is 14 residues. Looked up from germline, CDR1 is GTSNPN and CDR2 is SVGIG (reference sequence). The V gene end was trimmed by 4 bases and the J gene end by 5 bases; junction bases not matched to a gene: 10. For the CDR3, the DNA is TGTGCCTGGAACCGGACAGGAGGCGAGGAGACCCAGTACTTC. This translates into CAWNRTGGEETQYF.

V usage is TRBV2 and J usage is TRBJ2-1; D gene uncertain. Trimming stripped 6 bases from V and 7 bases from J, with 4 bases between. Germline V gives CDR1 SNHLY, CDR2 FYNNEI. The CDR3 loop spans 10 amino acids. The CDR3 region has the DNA TGTGCCAGCAGCCTTAATGAGCAGTTCTTC. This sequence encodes CASSLNEQFF.

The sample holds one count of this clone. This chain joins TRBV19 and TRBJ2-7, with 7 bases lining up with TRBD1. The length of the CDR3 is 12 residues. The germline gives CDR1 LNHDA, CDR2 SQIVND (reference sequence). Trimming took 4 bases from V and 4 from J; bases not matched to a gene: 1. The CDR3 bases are TGTGCCAGTAGTACAGGGGGTTACGAGCAGTACTTC. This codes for CASSTGGYEQYF. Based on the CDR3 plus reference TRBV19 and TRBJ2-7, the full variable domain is DGGITQSPKYLFRKEGQNVTLSCEQNLNHDAMYWYRQDPGQGLRLIYYSQIVNDFQKGDIAEGYSVSREKKESFPLTVTSAQKNPTAFYLCASSTGGYEQYFGPGTRLTVT.

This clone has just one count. The CDR3 reads CASRPLQENYGYTF. The CDR3 DNA follows: TGTGCCAGCAGACCCTTACAGGAGAACTATGGCTACACCTTC. This chain joins TRBV7-6 and TRBJ1-2, with D perhaps TRBD1 (5 bases). Germline CDR1 SGHVS, CDR2 FNYEAQ. Deletions cut 6 bases from V and 2 bases from J, with 13 bases between. This CDR3 spans 14 amino acids.

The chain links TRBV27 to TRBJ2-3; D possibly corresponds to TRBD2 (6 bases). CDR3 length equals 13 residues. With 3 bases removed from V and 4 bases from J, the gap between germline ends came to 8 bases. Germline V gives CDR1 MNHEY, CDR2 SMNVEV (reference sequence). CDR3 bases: TGTGCCAGCAGTTTGAGGGAGGCAGATACGCAGTATTTT. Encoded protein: CASSLREADTQYF.

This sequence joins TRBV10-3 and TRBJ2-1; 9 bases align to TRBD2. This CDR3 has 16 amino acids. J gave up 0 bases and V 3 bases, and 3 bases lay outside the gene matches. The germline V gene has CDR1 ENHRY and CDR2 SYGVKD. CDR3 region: CAISDDSGSSYNEQFF. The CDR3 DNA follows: TGTGCCATCAGTGATGATAGCGGGAGCTCCTACAATGAGCAGTTCTTC.

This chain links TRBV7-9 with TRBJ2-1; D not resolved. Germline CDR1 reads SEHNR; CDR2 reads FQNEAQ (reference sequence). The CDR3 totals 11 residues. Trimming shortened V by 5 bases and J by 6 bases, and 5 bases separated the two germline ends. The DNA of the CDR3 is TGTGCCAGCAGCCCCGGCAATGAGCAGTTCTTC. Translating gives CASSPGNEQFF.

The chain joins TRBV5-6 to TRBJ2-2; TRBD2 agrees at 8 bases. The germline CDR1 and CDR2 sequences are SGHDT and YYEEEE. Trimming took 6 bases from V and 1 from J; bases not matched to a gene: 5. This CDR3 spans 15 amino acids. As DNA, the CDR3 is TGTGCCAGCACCCCGGGGGGGCAGAACACCGGGGAGCTGTTTTTT. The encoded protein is CASTPGGQNTGELFF.

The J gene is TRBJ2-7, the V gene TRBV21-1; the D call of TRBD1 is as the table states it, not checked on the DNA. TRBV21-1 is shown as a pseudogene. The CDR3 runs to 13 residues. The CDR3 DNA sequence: TGTGCCAGCAGCAAAGGCCAGGGGAACGAGCAGTACTTC. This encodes CASSKGQGNEQYF.

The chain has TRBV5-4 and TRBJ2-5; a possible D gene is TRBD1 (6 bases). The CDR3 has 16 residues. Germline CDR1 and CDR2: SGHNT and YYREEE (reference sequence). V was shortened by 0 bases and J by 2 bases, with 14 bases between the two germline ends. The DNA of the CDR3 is TGTGCCAGCAGCTTGGACAGGGAGATACCTCAAGAGACCCAGTACTTC. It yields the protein CASSLDREIPQETQYF.

CDR3 sequence reads: CASSSQLGRRITDTQYF. The CDR3 DNA reads TGTGCCAGCAGTTCCCAATTGGGGCGGCGAATCACAGATACGCAGTATTTT. The chain has TRBV28 and TRBJ2-3; D might be TRBD1 (5 bases). Germline V lookup: CDR1 MDHEN, CDR2 SYDVKM. This CDR3 comprises 17 residues. The V gene lost 4 bases and the J gene lost 2 bases, with 19 bases spanning the gap.

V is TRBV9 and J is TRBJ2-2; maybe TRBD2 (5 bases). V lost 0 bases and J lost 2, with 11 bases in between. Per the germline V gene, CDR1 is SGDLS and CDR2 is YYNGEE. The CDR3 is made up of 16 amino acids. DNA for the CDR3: TGTGCCAGCAGCGTAGCAGCGGACTCTAACACCGGGGAGCTGTTTTTT. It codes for CASSVAADSNTGELFF.

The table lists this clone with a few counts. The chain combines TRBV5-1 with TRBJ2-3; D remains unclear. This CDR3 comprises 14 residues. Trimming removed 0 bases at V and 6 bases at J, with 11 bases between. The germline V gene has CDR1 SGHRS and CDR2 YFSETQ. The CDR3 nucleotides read TGCGCCAGCAGCTTGGCCCCCAGCGAGGATACGCAGTATTTT. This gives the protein CASSLAPSEDTQYF.